The clone carrying this TCR beta chain was seen a handful of times. What it binds is not known. This sample is drawn from a study of Graves' ophthalmopathy and Graves' hyperthyroidism. RNA transcripts yielded amplified TCR beta CDR3 regions. The workflow started with a first-round RT-PCR run with HTBI primers and then moved on to a second-round multiplex PCR. TCRdb redid the calling of the multiplex PCR reads with MiXCR, one entry per CDR3 protein. The table has just over 400,000 distinct CDR3 sequences, around a fifth seen once. Findings and limits, study-wide: It was with around 67% sensitivity and 72% to 75% specificity that the model predicted ophthalmopathy progression. Also, most clonotypes expanded in the thyroid above 0.001 frequency appeared in blood.

Pregnancy or lactation, uncontrolled infections and other autoimmune diseases were grounds for excluding patients. The CDR3 consists of 15 residues. V shed 2 bases and J 8 bases; nucleotides not matched to a gene: 11. Germline V gene sequence: CDR1 SNHLY, CDR2 FYNNEI. The chain links TRBV2 to TRBJ1-2; 7 bases agree with TRBD1. The sequence was obtained from a woman between 18 and 29 years old with stable Graves' hyperthyroidism. The sequencing sample was made of peripheral blood. CDR3 amino acids: CASSERKGALLGYTF. The CDR3, as DNA: TGTGCCAGCAGTGAAAGGAAGGGGGCCCTATTAGGCTACACCTTC. Together with reference TRBV2 and TRBJ1-2, the CDR3 gives the full variable domain: EPEVTQTPSHQVTQMGQEVILRCVPISNHLYFYWYRQILGQKVEFLVSFYNNEISEKSEIFDDQFSVERPDGSNFTLKIRSTKLEDSAMYFCASSERKGALLGYTFGSGTRLTVV.